This note documents a single TCR beta chain sequence. Its cognate antigen is unknown. This sample was included in a study of a mutant IDH1 vaccine in newly diagnosed glioma. Study as a whole: The treated population exhibited a male proportion of about 60%, a female proportion of roughly 40%, and a mean age of 40.4 years. Visits V12 and V13 fell at weeks 35 and 47, respectively.

Time point here: week 35, safety follow-up. Each vaccine dose was 300 ug of mutant IDH1 20-mer peptide, with topical imiquimod. The donors' diagnosis was new WHO grade 3 or 4 astrocytoma that was IDH1-mutant and ATRX-lost. Study observations and caveats: Evidence of vaccine-induced immune responses was documented in approximately 93% of patients.

Method: immunoSEQ multiplex PCR; TCRdb's copy keeps in-frame clones and lacks some. The sample consists of over 40,000 clones, 85% to 90% of them appearing once. Trimming took 3 bases from V and 10 from J, leaving 14 bases between them. In germline, CDR1 is SGHRS, CDR2 YFSETQ. The length of the CDR3 is 13 residues. Sample: PBMCs, taken from a glioma patient whose treatment included an IDH1 peptide vaccine. The TCR sequence derives from a man aged 35 to 55 with glioma. The chain uses TRBV5-1 and TRBJ2-1; D is perhaps TRBD1 or TRBD2 (5 bases each). CDR3 DNA sequence: TGCGCCAGCAGCTACTCCGGGACCCTAGAGCAGTTCTTC. This gives the protein CASSYSGTLEQFF.